The next 2 T cell receptor beta chains were all read from a single sample in a study of T cells in Graves' hyperthyroidism and ophthalmopathy. It was RNA transcripts that yielded the amplified TCR beta CDR3 regions. The study used the HTBI primer set for a first-round RT-PCR of the TCR CDR3. Via MiXCR, TCRdb re-called the multiplex PCR reads, giving one row per CDR3 protein. This sample has about 300,000 distinct CDR3 sequences, with around 20% found just once. Sequenced material: blood. The receptors originated from a man aged 45-65 years with Graves' ophthalmopathy.

The CDR3 protein is CAISATGGGTGRYEQYF. The DNA for the CDR3 is TGTGCCATCAGTGCTACCGGGGGCGGGACAGGCCGCTACGAGCAGTACTTC. V gene TRBV10-3 combines with J gene TRBJ2-7; 8 bases agree with TRBD1. With 4 bases clipped from V and 3 bases from J, the junction kept 14 bases outside the gene matches. Germline V gives CDR1 ENHRY, CDR2 SYGVKD. The CDR3 runs 17 residues.

This clonotype was observed at least ten times. J is TRBJ2-7 and V is TRBV11-2, with TRBD2 as a possible D gene (6 bases). Deletions cut 5 bases from V and 1 base from J, with 12 bases between. The V gene's germline CDR1 is SGHAT and CDR2 FQNNGV. CDR3 length: 14 amino acids. The CDR3: CASSPRDFSYEQYF. CDR3 nucleotide sequence: TGTGCCAGCAGCCCCCGGGACTTTTCCTACGAGCAGTACTTC.